This T cell receptor (beta chain) was found in a study of cytomegalovirus exposure and HLA in healthy donors. Study-level points and caveats: Researchers catalogued about 160 TCR beta chains as cytomegalovirus-associated. Confirmation in vitro established that a few CMV-associated chains were specific for CMV antigens. In the roughly 120 validation repertoires, a later analysis found that first-cohort TCR clusters tended to co-occur.

Germline CDR1 and CDR2: SGHRS and YFSETQ. The CDR3 length is 16 residues. Germline trimming cut 4 bases from V and 6 bases from J; bases unmatched to any gene: 10. The donors were members of the approximately 130-subject validation cohort (separate from the roughly 660-subject first cohort). Profiling relied on immunoSEQ multiplex PCR, and the TCRdb table lists in-frame clones only, not all of them. The data contain some 250,000 clones, about 90% of them seen just once; the ten biggest clones take up 0.35% to 0.4%. This clone occurred once. Its specificity is not known. The sequenced sample consisted of PBMCs. The V and J genes are TRBV5-1 and TRBJ2-2; TRBD1 matches at 9 bases. The sequence was collected from a woman under 30 in good health and CMV-seronegative. The CDR3 spells CASSPQGQGKSGELFF. The CDR3, as DNA: TGCGCCAGCAGCCCGCAAGGACAGGGGAAGTCCGGGGAGCTGTTTTTT.